The clone carrying this T cell receptor (beta chain) showed up just once. The sample originates from a study of blood T cell repertoires in COVID-19. Study overall: The samples span acute and convalescent COVID-19 from the United States, Italy and Spain. Sources were T cells, B-cell-depleted T cells, or PBMCs; the material itself was cDNA or gDNA.

The V end lost 2 bases, the J end lost 4 bases, and 12 bases lay between the germline ends. The germline V gene has CDR1 WNHNN and CDR2 SYGVQD (reference sequence). The CDR3 extends over 15 amino acids. Authors' methods: Nucleated cell counts were estimated from reference gene primer amplification. The assay was immunoSEQ multiplex PCR, and TCRdb's table has in-frame clones only and misses some. V, J and clone size reflect that table, while D and trimming were determined from the DNA. The sample has about 240,000 clones, approximately 85% seen once. This chain connects TRBV10-1 to TRBJ1-3, with unresolved D. This receptor was obtained from a man aged 80 or over with acute or convalescent COVID-19. Material for sequencing was peripheral blood. CDR3 amino acids: CASSEPPSGGNTIYF. Written as DNA, the CDR3 is TGCGCCAGCAGTGAGCCCCCCAGCGGAGGAAACACCATATATTTT.